This T cell receptor (beta chain) appears in the sequencing data of a study of blood T cells in healthy people across ages. Study outcomes and limitations: Observed TCR beta diversity per million T cells went down as age went up. This fall followed a roughly linear course with age. Higher diversity and more naive CD4+ cells were features of long-lived donors, compared to aged donors.

The CDR3 contains 16 residues. V shed 4 bases, J shed 4 bases, and the junction held 7 bases outside the gene matches. CDR1 is SGHRS and CDR2 is YFSETQ in the germline V gene. For the second PCR, which ran for about 7 to 11 cycles, a sample-barcoded 5' primer and a J-beta primer mix were used. A 12-random-nucleotide template-switch adaptor tagged each cDNA molecule. TCRdb reanalysed the 5' RACE reads using MiXCR and keeps one entry per CDR3 protein. The sample lists about 640,000 distinct CDR3 sequences, roughly 58% seen once, with more than 35% in the top ten. Note on this clonotype: Its specificity is not known.

The chain employs TRBV5-1 and TRBJ2-1; the match to TRBD1 covers 11 bases. The TCR was taken from a man in his fifties or sixties in good health. Sequencing was performed on blood. The CDR3 nucleotides read TGCGCCAGCAGCATTGGACAGGGGGCGAAGTACAATGAGCAGTTCTTC. As protein: CASSIGQGAKYNEQFF.